These 5 T cell receptor beta chains came from one sample sequenced in a study of control samples from healthy donors and cancer patients (dated by TCRdb to the early 2020s). The library came from the immunoSEQ multiplex PCR assay. The table was pulled from immuneACCESS by TCRdb, which kept in-frame rearrangements only. Such tables lose some clones; where checked, under half of the loss comes from unresolved V genes, and the rest has no known cause. In all, the sample holds approximately 140,000 clones, and 93% of those were seen once. The ten largest make up more than 4.5% of the sample. The sample comprised blood. The source is a man aged 18 to 29 in good health.

The DNA for the CDR3 is TGTGCCAGCAGCCCATCCCCGAATCAGCCCCAGCATTTT. The encoded protein is CASSPSPNQPQHF. The chain joins TRBV5-6 to TRBJ1-5; D remains unclear. The germline V and J ends were trimmed by 4 bases and 4 bases, with 9 bases remaining between them. The CDR3 sequence is 13 residues long. Germline V gene data show CDR1 as SGHDT and CDR2 as YYEEEE.

The chain carries TRBV27 and TRBJ1-4; D not certain. The CDR3 loop spans 12 amino acids. Germline V lookup: CDR1 MNHEY, CDR2 SMNVEV (reference sequence). V gave up 5 bases and J gave up 7 bases, with 8 bases separating them. The CDR3 DNA sequence: TGTGCCAGCAGTGCGACGCGTGAAAAACTGTTTTTT. This gives the protein CASSATREKLFF.

The chain joins TRBV30 to TRBJ1-1; perhaps TRBD1 as D (6 bases). This CDR3 comprises 13 residues. Trimming took 4 bases from V and 4 from J, leaving 13 bases between them. Germline CDR1 reads GTSNPN; CDR2 reads SVGIG (reference sequence). CDR3 sequence reads: CAWKQGPGTEAFF. Written as DNA, the CDR3 is TGTGCCTGGAAACAGGGCCCGGGCACTGAAGCTTTCTTT.

Note on this clone: Relative to the germline gene, one junction end is altered; a read error may explain this. V gene TRBV7-7 combines with J gene TRBJ2-1; 7 bases align to TRBD2. The CDR3 runs 19 residues. CDR1 SSHAT and CDR2 FNYEAQ come from the germline V gene (reference sequence). CDR3 sequence (DNA): TGTGCTAGCAGCTTATACGGGGAACTAGCGCGATTGTCCTACAATGAGCAGTTCTTC. Encoded protein: CASSLYGELARLSYNEQFF.

The rearrangement uses TRBV29-1 and TRBJ2-7; 11 nucleotides align to TRBD2. This CDR3 has 15 amino acids. Germline assignment: CDR1 SQVTM and CDR2 ANQGSEA. Unmatched junction bases numbered 7, after V lost 3 bases and J lost 3 bases. CDR3 residues: CSVDTSGRGGYEQYF. CDR3 sequence (DNA): TGCAGCGTTGACACTAGCGGGAGAGGTGGCTACGAGCAGTACTTC.